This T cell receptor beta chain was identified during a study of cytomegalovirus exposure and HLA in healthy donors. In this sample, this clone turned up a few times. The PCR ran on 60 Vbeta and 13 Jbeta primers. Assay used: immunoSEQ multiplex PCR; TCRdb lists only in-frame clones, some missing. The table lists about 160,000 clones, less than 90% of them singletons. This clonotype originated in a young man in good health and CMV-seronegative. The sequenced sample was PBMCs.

The CDR3: CASSERLNDNEQFF. CDR3 DNA sequence: TGTGCCAGCAGTGAGAGACTGAACGACAATGAGCAGTTCTTC. The genes are TRBV9 and TRBJ2-1, with D unclear. Trimming pared 5 bases from V and 5 bases from J, leaving 14 bases between. The CDR3 spans 14 residues. Germline assignment: CDR1 SGDLS and CDR2 YYNGEE.